The 22 T cell receptor beta chains reported below all come from one sample, sequenced in a study of blood T cells in healthy people across ages. A second PCR of 7 to 11 cycles used a sample-barcoded 5' primer and a J-beta primer mix. TCRdb re-called the 5' RACE reads with MiXCR, one entry per CDR3 protein. The repertoire holds 600,000 or so distinct CDR3 sequences, about 30% seen once, with 15% to 19% in the top ten. The sample comprised blood. The receptors originated from an elderly woman in good health.

Many counts were recorded for this clonotype. The V and J genes are TRBV20-1 and TRBJ2-3, with TRBD2 identical over 9 bases. Germline CDR1 reads DFQATT; CDR2 reads SNEGSKA (reference sequence). With V trimmed by 6 bases and J by 1 base, 14 bases remained unmatched. The CDR3 loop spans 17 amino acids. CDR3 DNA sequence: TGCAGTGCCCGGTCCGTCCCTCGGACTAGCGGCACAGATACGCAGTATTTT. Its protein product is CSARSVPRTSGTDTQYF.

This clonotype was observed a handful of times. This clone may be a read error of a much larger clone one base away. This chain uses TRBV7-2 with TRBJ2-7; 8 bases fit TRBD2. Germline CDR1 reads SGHTA; CDR2 reads FQGNSA. The CDR3 extends over 15 amino acids. The junction had 12 bases not matched to a gene; V was cut back by 4 bases and J by 7 bases. DNA of the CDR3: TGTGCCAGCAGCTCCGGGGGGGAAGACTACAATGAGCAGTACTTC. This sequence encodes CASSSGGEDYNEQYF.

Of note for this clonotype: This may arise from a read error, as a much more abundant clone is one base away. In DNA, the CDR3 is TGTGCCATCAGGGAGGCGGGGCTCCAAGAGACCCAGTACTTC. Translating it yields CAIREAGLQETQYF. The chain carries TRBV10-3 and TRBJ2-5, with a weak D call TRBD2 (6 bases). Trimming removed 6 bases at V and 1 base at J, with 12 bases between. CDR1 is ENHRY and CDR2 is SYGVKD in the germline V gene. CDR3 length equals 14 residues.

To note about this clonotype: This may be a read error: a much more frequent sequence differs by one nucleotide. V gene TRBV5-5 combines with J gene TRBJ2-5; 7 bases are a match to TRBD1. CDR3 length equals 14 residues. Germline CDR1 reads SGHKS; CDR2 reads YYEKEE (reference sequence). The CDR3 region has the DNA TGTGCCAGCAGCCGGGACAGCTCTAGAGAGGCCCAGTACTTC. Translating gives CASSRDSSREAQYF.

In this sample, this clonotype turned up many times. The rearrangement uses TRBV7-9 and TRBJ2-7; D is uncertain. Germline loops: CDR1 SEHNR, CDR2 FQNEAQ (reference sequence). Trimming cost V 6 bases and J 5 bases, with 8 bases left between them. The CDR3 is made up of 11 amino acids. CDR3 region: CASSHSDEQYF. Here the CDR3 DNA reads TGTGCCAGCAGTCACAGTGACGAGCAGTACTTC.

This clonotype was seen a handful of times. Since a much larger clone is just one base distant, this may be a read error. This CDR3 reads CASSLEGGHQEAQYF. CDR3 nucleotide sequence: TGTGCCAGCAGCTTAGAGGGGGGACACCAAGAGGCCCAGTACTTC. The chain joins TRBV11-2 to TRBJ2-5; D may match TRBD1 or TRBD2 (6 bases each). The CDR3 has 15 residues. CDR1 is SGHAT, CDR2 FQNNGV, per germline.

This chain links TRBV7-9 with TRBJ1-1; D perhaps matches TRBD1 (5 bases). Germline V gene lookup returns CDR1 SEHNR and CDR2 FQNEAQ (reference sequence). This CDR3 region has 13 residues. V lost 8 bases and J 4 bases, leaving 14 bases between the germline ends. The CDR3 DNA is TGTGCCAGCTTAGTGGGGGGATCCACTGAAGCTTTCTTT. It codes for CASLVGGSTEAFF.

This clonotype was counted ten times or more. The CDR3 here is CASSPGQGLREQYF. The CDR3 DNA follows: TGTGCCAGCAGCCCGGGACAGGGGTTGAGGGAGCAGTACTTC. This chain joins TRBV7-2 and TRBJ2-5; 10 bases agree with TRBD1. Germline trimming cut 5 bases from V and 11 bases from J; bases unmatched to any gene: 11. CDR3 length: 14 residues. Germline values: CDR1 SGHTA, CDR2 FQGNSA.

This clonotype was observed at least ten times. Since a much larger clone is just one base distant, this may be a read error. V usage is TRBV15 and J usage is TRBJ1-6, with 12 bases matching TRBD1. The CDR3 is 15 amino acids. CDR1 is LNHNV, CDR2 YYDKDF, per germline (reference sequence). In DNA form, the CDR3 reads TGTGCCACCAGCAGAGCCGGGACAGGGGGCGGCCCCCGCCACTTT. As protein: CATSRAGTGGGPRHF.

DNA for the CDR3: TGCAGTGCTACACAAGGGGCAGCTTACAATGAGCAGTACTTC. Protein: CSATQGAAYNEQYF. The V call is TRBV20-1, the J call TRBJ2-7; D is possibly TRBD1 (5 bases). Germline V CDR1 and CDR2: DFQATT, SNEGSKA (reference sequence). The CDR3 totals 14 residues. V gave up 4 bases and J gave up 7 bases, with 20 bases separating them.

On this clonotype: A read error may account for a junction end that differs from germline. This rearrangement joins TRBV5-5 to TRBJ1-3; TRBD1 agrees at 7 bases. The germline V gene has CDR1 SGHKS and CDR2 YYEKEE (reference sequence). This CDR3 is built from 15 residues. The CDR3 sequence is CASNLKGAFGNTIYF. The CDR3 DNA follows: TGTGCCAGCAACTTGAAGGGGGCCTTTGGAAACACCATATATTTT.

In regard to this clonotype: This sequence may be a read error, since a much larger clone differs from it by one base. V and J are TRBV5-6 and TRBJ2-7, with D hard to call. The J call may be wrong; the DNA end is better matched by TRBJ2-5. This CDR3 is built from 12 residues. CDR1 SGHDT and CDR2 YYEEEE come from the germline V gene. The CDR3 DNA reads TGTGTCAGCAGCTTGAATATGGAGACCCAGTACTTC. Translation: CVSSLNMETQYF.

This clonotype was counted at least ten times. This sequence may be a read error, since a much larger clone differs from it by one base. V gene TRBV7-2 combines with J gene TRBJ2-1; D gene unclear. With the DNA end fitting TRBJ2-7 better, the J assignment may be wrong. CDR1 and CDR2 from the germline V gene are SGHTA and FQGNSA. CDR3 size: 18 residues. CDR3 residues: CASSLVAGGGSSYNEQYF. The CDR3, as DNA: TGTGCCAGCAGCTTAGTGGCCGGTGGCGGAAGCTCCTACAATGAGCAGTACTTC.

This clonotype was counted many times. This rearrangement joins TRBV7-3 to TRBJ2-5; unclear D gene. The CDR3 loop spans 12 amino acids. The V gene's germline CDR1 is SGHTA and CDR2 FQGTGA. V lost 4 bases and J lost 11, with 14 bases in between. In nucleotides, the CDR3 is TGTGCCAGCAGCTCGCCGCGGAATGAGCAGTACTTC. It is translated as CASSSPRNEQYF.

This clonotype was detected a few times. The V call is TRBV11-2, the J call TRBJ2-1; D gene uncertain. The CDR3 extends over 14 amino acids. Germline V gene sequence: CDR1 SGHAT, CDR2 FQNNGV. V was clipped by 1 base and J by 5 bases, with 9 bases between them. DNA for the CDR3: TGTGCCAGCAGCTTAGGTCAGTCCCACAATGAGCAGTTCTTC. This encodes CASSLGQSHNEQFF.

This clonotype has at least ten counts. The J gene is TRBJ1-2, the V gene TRBV13; D gene unclear. CDR3 length equals 14 residues. The ends were cut back, 5 bases at V and 0 bases at J, with 10 bases in the middle. CDR1 is PRHDT, CDR2 FYEKMQ, per germline (reference sequence). CDR3 coding DNA: TGTGCCAGCAGCCGTAGCGGCGCTAACTATGGCTACACCTTC. Protein product: CASSRSGANYGYTF.

This clonotype was recorded at least ten times. The genes are TRBV6-4 and TRBJ2-7; 8 bases line up with TRBD1. V was pared by 4 bases and J by 1 base, with 12 bases of the junction left unmatched. Germline CDR1 and CDR2: MRHNA and SNTAGT. This CDR3 is 17 amino acids long. The CDR3 protein is CASSGAPTGGESYEQYF. CDR3 sequence (DNA): TGTGCCAGCAGTGGGGCCCCTACAGGGGGAGAGTCCTACGAGCAGTACTTC.

The V and J genes are TRBV24-1 and TRBJ2-2; 7 bases are shared with TRBD2. The CDR3 totals 16 residues. J lost 2 bases, V lost 3 bases, and 5 bases had no gene match. Germline V gives CDR1 KGHDR, CDR2 SFDVKD. As DNA, the CDR3 is TGTGCCACCAGTGATGCGGGACTACGTAACACCGGGGAGCTGTTTTTT. As protein: CATSDAGLRNTGELFF.

Many counts were recorded for this clonotype. The gene calls are TRBV11-3 and TRBJ2-1; 11 positions match TRBD2. CDR3 size: 18 residues. Looked up from germline, CDR1 is SGHNT and CDR2 is YENEEA. Trimming cost V 2 bases and J 7 bases; bases outside gene matches: 13. The CDR3: CASSLSSLAGGGGNEQFF. The CDR3 region has the DNA TGTGCCAGCAGCTTAAGTTCGCTAGCGGGGGGCGGGGGAAATGAGCAGTTCTTC.

This clonotype was detected a few times. The gene calls are TRBV4-2 and TRBJ1-1; D gene ambiguous. Germline loops: CDR1 LGHNA, CDR2 YNFKEQ. The CDR3 runs 13 residues. V dropped 4 bases and J dropped 3 bases, with 9 bases sitting between them. Here the CDR3 reads CASSPRRHTEAFF. CDR3 DNA sequence: TGTGCCAGCAGCCCCAGGAGGCACACTGAAGCTTTCTTT.

This clonotype was counted ten times or more. The chain carries TRBV12-3 or TRBV12-4 and TRBJ2-2; perhaps TRBD2 as D (5 bases). The CDR3 contains 15 residues. The V end lost 6 bases, the J end lost 1 base, and 12 bases lay between the germline ends. The CDR3 is CASSARAGNTGELFF. CDR3 DNA: TGTGCCAGCAGCGCACGGGCGGGGAACACCGGGGAGCTGTTTTTT.

This clonotype was observed once. This chain uses TRBV7-9 with TRBJ2-1; maybe TRBD1 (5 bases). Germline loops: CDR1 SEHNR, CDR2 FQNEAQ (reference sequence). Deletions cut 6 bases from V and 5 bases from J, with 11 bases between. This CDR3 region has 13 residues. The CDR3 region is CASRTSGHNEQFF. The CDR3 nucleotides are TGTGCCAGCAGAACGTCAGGGCACAATGAGCAGTTCTTC.